The 27 T cell receptor beta chains in this list originate from one sample, sequenced in a study of blood T cell repertoires in COVID-19. Produced via immunoSEQ multiplex PCR; TCRdb's table is partial and in-frame only. The data show about 160,000 clones, about 87% seen once. The specimen sequenced was peripheral blood. These receptors all stem from a woman aged 55-70 years who had recovered from COVID-19.

This clone was detected only once. The rearrangement joins TRBV5-5 to TRBJ2-6, with unresolved D. Between the trimmed V and J ends, which lost 3 bases and 0 bases, there was a span of 10 bases. CDR1 is SGHKS and CDR2 is YYEKEE in the germline V gene (reference sequence). The CDR3 is made up of 16 amino acids. CDR3 sequence reads: CASSWSALSGANVLTF. As DNA, the CDR3 is TGTGCCAGCAGCTGGAGCGCGCTCTCTGGGGCCAACGTCCTGACTTTC.

The J gene is TRBJ1-3, the V gene TRBV5-4, with 8 bases fitting TRBD1. Per germline, CDR1 SGHNT and CDR2 YYREEE (reference sequence). The length of the CDR3 is 16 residues. V shed 4 bases, J shed 7 bases, and the junction held 13 bases outside the gene matches. CDR3 protein: CASSVPGQGLLNTIYF. The CDR3, as DNA: TGTGCCAGCAGCGTCCCCGGACAGGGCCTCTTGAACACCATATATTTT.

The rearrangement links TRBV11-3 to TRBJ2-1, with 9 positions matching TRBD2. Germline V CDR1 and CDR2: SGHNT, YENEEA. CDR3 size: 14 residues. The V segment lost 4 bases and the J segment 8 bases; nucleotides outside the gene matches: 6. The CDR3, as DNA: TGTGCCAGCAGCTCGGGCGGGGGGGCCGATGAGCAGTTCTTC. Translated, it gives CASSSGGGADEQFF.

The rearrangement links TRBV2 to TRBJ2-7, with a weak D call TRBD1 (6 bases). This CDR3 region has 12 residues. In germline, CDR1 is SNHLY, CDR2 FYNNEI. V was pared by 6 bases and J by 5 bases, with 11 bases between. CDR3 sequence (DNA): TGTGCCAGCAGCAGGGGATCCCACGAGCAGTACTTC. It encodes CASSRGSHEQYF.

The rearrangement links TRBV27 to TRBJ2-1; 7 bases are a match to TRBD2. The germline CDR1 and CDR2 sequences are MNHEY and SMNVEV (reference sequence). The CDR3 has 16 residues. The V gene end was trimmed by 0 bases and the J gene end by 6 bases; junction bases not matched to a gene: 8. The CDR3 nucleotides read TGTGCCAGCAGTTTATCGTTGGGGGGGGGTCTCAATGAGCAGTTCTTC. Encoded protein: CASSLSLGGGLNEQFF.

This chain uses TRBV2 with TRBJ2-1; a possible D gene is TRBD2 (5 bases). Trimming removed 7 bases from V and 7 bases from J, with 11 bases in between. The CDR3 is 12 amino acids. The germline V gene encodes CDR1 SNHLY and CDR2 FYNNEI. The CDR3 loop reads CASNLARNEQFF. CDR3 sequence (DNA): TGTGCCAGCAACCTAGCCAGGAATGAGCAGTTCTTC.

This chain connects TRBV11-3 to TRBJ2-7; 8 nucleotides line up with TRBD1. Germline lookup yields CDR1 SGHNT and CDR2 YENEEA. This CDR3 spans 13 amino acids. With 3 bases clipped from V and 6 bases from J, the junction kept 4 bases outside the gene matches. The CDR3 loop reads CASSLGQAGEQYF. The CDR3 DNA follows: TGTGCCAGCAGCTTGGGACAGGCCGGCGAGCAGTACTTC.

This rearrangement joins TRBV3-1 (or the pseudogene TRBV3-2) to TRBJ2-7; no definite D call. V was pared by 4 bases and J by 2 bases, with 15 bases between. Germline CDR1 and CDR2: LGHDT and YNNKEL (reference sequence). The CDR3 length is 15 residues. CDR3 region: CASSRVTSPAYEQYF. The CDR3 region has the DNA TGTGCCAGCAGCCGCGTCACCTCGCCGGCCTACGAGCAGTACTTC.

The J gene is TRBJ2-5, the V gene TRBV21-1; TRBD2, the table's D call, lacks a check against the DNA. TRBV21-1 represents a pseudogene. The CDR3 consists of 12 residues. CDR3 region: CASSNRLVRGYF. CDR3 DNA sequence: TGTGCCAGCAGCAATCGACTAGTGCGGGGATACTTC.

The chain uses TRBV10-3 and TRBJ2-2; a possible D gene is TRBD2 (6 bases). The CDR3 spans 16 residues. Per germline, CDR1 ENHRY and CDR2 SYGVKD. Trimming removed 4 bases at V and 13 bases at J, with 25 bases between. The chain's CDR3 is CAISVDVGTGPGRLFF. For the CDR3, the DNA is TGTGCCATCAGTGTAGACGTGGGGACTGGACCTGGGAGGCTGTTTTTT.

V usage is TRBV2 and J usage is TRBJ2-5; D is ambiguous. CDR1 and CDR2 (germline): SNHLY, FYNNEI. The V and J ends lost 2 bases and 4 bases respectively, with 11 bases between them. The CDR3 is made up of 14 amino acids. The CDR3 DNA follows: TGTGCCAGCAGTGAAACGCCAAGAGGAGAGACCCAGTACTTC. Protein: CASSETPRGETQYF.

The chain combines TRBV9 with TRBJ1-1; D remains unclear. The CDR3 runs to 13 residues. V dropped 0 bases and J dropped 5 bases, with 8 bases sitting between them. The germline CDR1 and CDR2 sequences are SGDLS and YYNGEE. Here the CDR3 reads CASSVGQDTEAFF. CDR3 nucleotides: TGTGCCAGCAGCGTAGGTCAGGATACTGAAGCTTTCTTT. The full variable domain, completed using reference TRBV9 and TRBJ1-1, is DSGVTQTPKHLITATGQRVTLRCSPRSGDLSVYWYQQSLDQGLQFLIQYYNGEERAKGNILERFSAQQFPDLHSELNLSSLELGDSALYFCASSVGQDTEAFFGQGTRLTVV.

The chain combines TRBV7-8 with TRBJ1-3; 7 positions agree with TRBD1. CDR3 length: 15 residues. Trimming cost V 3 bases and J 3 bases; bases outside gene matches: 5. Looked up from germline, CDR1 is SGHVS and CDR2 is FQNEAQ. The CDR3 nucleotides are TGTGCCAGCAGCTTCCTGACAGGGCTTGGAAACACCATATATTTT. It codes for CASSFLTGLGNTIYF.

This chain joins TRBV11-2 and TRBJ1-2; D unclear. This CDR3 has 13 residues. The V end was cut by 2 bases, the J end by 4 bases, with 8 bases between. Germline CDR1 SGHAT, CDR2 FQNNGV. Here the CDR3 DNA reads TGTGCCAGCAGCTTATCCCCGGGCTATGGCTACACCTTC. Protein sequence: CASSLSPGYGYTF.

This chain uses TRBV5-4 with TRBJ1-2, with 10 bases identical to TRBD1. Germline V gene sequence: CDR1 SGHNT, CDR2 YYREEE (reference sequence). Trimming at V came to 4 bases and at J to 2 bases, leaving 8 bases not matched to a gene. This CDR3 comprises 16 residues. CDR3 loop: CASSKGPGQGNYGYTF. The CDR3 DNA is TGTGCCAGCAGCAAGGGACCGGGACAGGGGAACTATGGCTACACCTTC.

This chain links TRBV28 with TRBJ1-2, with 7 nucleotides matching TRBD1. From germline, CDR1 is MDHEN and CDR2 SYDVKM. The CDR3 loop spans 15 amino acids. Germline trimming cut 2 bases from V and 7 bases from J; bases unmatched to any gene: 10. The CDR3: CASSLGTGTVVGYTF. The DNA for the CDR3 is TGTGCCAGCAGTTTAGGGACCGGGACAGTGGTTGGCTACACCTTC.

The chain couples TRBV6-5 to TRBJ1-6; tentatively, D is TRBD1 (5 bases). The germline gives CDR1 MNHEY, CDR2 SVGAGI. This CDR3 is 16 amino acids long. With 0 bases removed from V and 6 bases from J, the gap between germline ends came to 12 bases. CDR3: CASSYSIGQGNSPLHF. The DNA for the CDR3 is TGTGCCAGCAGTTACTCTATCGGGCAGGGTAATTCACCCCTCCACTTT.

This chain joins TRBV5-4 and TRBJ2-3; maybe TRBD1 (6 bases). V lost 3 bases and J 2 bases, leaving 10 bases between the germline ends. Looked up from germline, CDR1 is SGHNT and CDR2 is YYREEE (reference sequence). The CDR3 sequence is 14 residues long. CDR3 DNA: TGTGCCAGCAGCTCGAGGACAGTCACAGATACGCAGTATTTT. It codes for CASSSRTVTDTQYF.

The J gene is TRBJ1-2, the V gene TRBV27; TRBD1 matches at 10 bases. The CDR3 has 16 amino acids. Germline CDR1 and CDR2: MNHEY and SMNVEV (reference sequence). J gave up 6 bases and V 2 bases, and 9 bases lay outside the gene matches. The DNA of the CDR3 is TGTGCCAGCAGTTTACGGCCGGGACAGGGGCGGCATGGCTACACCTTC. Translation: CASSLRPGQGRHGYTF.

The chain is built from TRBV2 and TRBJ1-2; possibly TRBD1 for D (6 bases). Germline V CDR1 and CDR2: SNHLY, FYNNEI. The CDR3 covers 13 residues. V gave up 5 bases and J gave up 6 bases, with 13 bases separating them. CDR3 nucleotides: TGTGCCAGCAGTACACAGGGTAGGGATGGCTACACCTTC. Amino acid sequence: CASSTQGRDGYTF.

This chain joins TRBV9 and TRBJ2-1, with D perhaps TRBD2 (6 bases). V gave up 0 bases and J gave up 8 bases, with 9 bases separating them. Germline V lookup: CDR1 SGDLS, CDR2 YYNGEE. The CDR3 runs to 13 residues. For the CDR3, the DNA is TGTGCCAGCAGCGTAGGAGGGACTGATGAGCAGTTCTTC. It translates to CASSVGGTDEQFF.

The chain is built from TRBV4-3 and TRBJ1-2; D possibly corresponds to TRBD1 (5 bases). Germline V lookup: CDR1 LGHNA, CDR2 YSLEER. V lost 4 bases to trimming and J lost 1 base, with 13 bases between them. The length of the CDR3 is 15 residues. The CDR3, as DNA: TGCGCCAGCAGCCCTGGTTTGGGGGGTAACTATGGCTACACCTTC. Translated, it gives CASSPGLGGNYGYTF.

V gene TRBV5-1 combines with J gene TRBJ1-4; D may be TRBD1 (6 bases). Trimming took 4 bases from V and 8 from J, leaving 18 bases between them. This CDR3 spans 15 amino acids. Per the germline V gene, CDR1 is SGHRS and CDR2 is YFSETQ. The CDR3: CASSPGGAAKEKLFF. CDR3 nucleotides: TGCGCCAGCAGCCCTGGGGGGGCGGCAAAGGAAAAACTGTTTTTT.

This clone showed up just once. V is TRBV28 and J is TRBJ2-3; D gene uncertain. This CDR3 has 14 amino acids. V lost 4 bases and J 0 bases, leaving 8 bases between the germline ends. Germline values: CDR1 MDHEN, CDR2 SYDVKM. CDR3 bases: TGTGCCAGCAGTTCCCACACCAGCACAGATACGCAGTATTTT. It yields the protein CASSSHTSTDTQYF. Full variable domain (missing parts from reference TRBV28 and TRBJ2-3): DVKVTQSSRYLVKRTGEKVFLECVQDMDHENMFWYRQDPGLGLRLIYFSYDVKMKEKGDIPEGYSVSREKKERFSLILESASTNQTSMYLCASSSHTSTDTQYFGPGTRLTVL.

The rearrangement uses TRBV11-2 and TRBJ2-7; TRBD2 matches 9 bases. The CDR3 totals 18 residues. Unmatched junction bases numbered 19, after V lost 5 bases and J lost 5 bases. In germline, CDR1 is SGHAT, CDR2 FQNNGV. The CDR3 sequence is CASSLPPRWRGGGHEQYF. CDR3 nucleotides: TGTGCCAGCAGCCTACCCCCAAGATGGCGGGGGGGAGGTCACGAGCAGTACTTC.

This chain uses TRBV28 with TRBJ1-2; possible D gene TRBD1, 6 bases. Trimming stripped 4 bases from V and 4 bases from J, with 10 bases between. CDR1 and CDR2 (germline): MDHEN, SYDVKM. The CDR3 consists of 13 residues. CDR3 sequence: CASSSDSLYGYTF. CDR3 DNA: TGTGCCAGCAGTTCGGACAGTCTCTATGGCTACACCTTC.

This chain uses TRBV11-2 with TRBJ2-1; 9 nucleotides align to TRBD2. Germline values: CDR1 SGHAT, CDR2 FQNNGV. Trimming at V came to 5 bases and at J to 7 bases, leaving 12 bases not matched to a gene. This CDR3 has 16 residues. CDR3 region: CASSDFYGGGGNEQFF. CDR3 nucleotide sequence: TGTGCCAGCAGCGATTTCTACGGCGGGGGGGGTAATGAGCAGTTCTTC.